The entry below describes one TCR beta chain. Per the germline V gene, CDR1 is SGHTA and CDR2 is FQGNSA. The CDR3 contains 14 residues. V lost 6 bases and J lost 7, with 16 bases in between. Sequenced by immunoSEQ multiplex PCR; TCRdb stores in-frame clones only, minus some. The table shows 80,000 to 95,000 clones, with about 85% occurring only once. The record originates from a study of blood T cell repertoires in COVID-19. In the study overall: COVID-19 samples from acute and convalescent phases originated in the United States, Italy and Spain. In each case, the material was cDNA or gDNA derived from T cells, B-cell-depleted T cells, or PBMCs.

V is TRBV7-2 and J is TRBJ1-5; a weak D match, TRBD1 (6 bases). The sample taken for sequencing was peripheral blood. This sequence originates from a woman between 50 and 59 years old with active or convalescent COVID-19. In DNA, the CDR3 is TGTGCCAGCAGGGAAGTGGGGGCCAACCAGCCCCAGCATTTT. It codes for CASREVGANQPQHF. Based on the CDR3 plus reference TRBV7-2 and TRBJ1-5, the full variable domain is GAGVSQSPSNKVTEKGKDVELRCDPISGHTALYWYRQSLGQGLEFLIYFQGNSAPDKSGLPSDRFSAERTGGSVSTLTIQRTQQEDSAVYLCASREVGANQPQHFGDGTRLSIL.